A selection of T cell receptor beta chains follows, all from one sample in a study of blood T cell repertoires in COVID-19. Assay used: immunoSEQ multiplex PCR; TCRdb lists only in-frame clones, some missing. Of 300,000 or so clones in the sample, under 95% were seen once. The sample consisted of PBMCs or T cells enriched from blood (not recorded which). All receptors derive from a man in his 60s who had recovered from COVID-19. Both conserved end residues are part of each CDR3. A D gene is named only where the DNA matches it firmly. Size is stated for part of the rows, as once, few or many counts, or as a class when the clone is expanded.

clone size: .; J gene: TRBJ1-1; V gene: TRBV19; D gene: TRBD1; CDR3 protein: CATQGTAQMNTEAFF; CDR3 DNA: TGTGCCACCCAGGGGACAGCTCAGATGAACACTGAAGCTTTCTTT
clone size: .; J gene: TRBJ1-2; V gene: TRBV5-8; D gene: .; CDR3 protein: CASSRAYGYTF; CDR3 DNA: TGTGCCAGCAGCCGAGCCTATGGCTACACCTTC
clone size: .; J gene: TRBJ1-5; V gene: TRBV7-9; D gene: .; CDR3 protein: CASSSTSGYSNQPQHF; CDR3 DNA: TGTGCCAGCAGCTCCACCTCAGGGTACAGCAATCAGCCCCAGCATTTT
clone size: .; J gene: TRBJ1-1; V gene: TRBV3-1/TRBV3-2; D gene: TRBD1; CDR3 protein: CASRAGGAFTEAFF; CDR3 DNA: TGTGCCAGCAGGGCAGGGGGCGCTTTCACTGAAGCTTTCTTT
clone size: .; J gene: TRBJ2-3; V gene: TRBV7-8; D gene: TRBD2; CDR3 protein: CASSTAGVWSTDTQYF; CDR3 DNA: TGTGCCAGCAGCACGGCGGGGGTTTGGAGCACAGATACGCAGTATTTT
clone size: .; J gene: TRBJ1-5; V gene: TRBV6-2/TRBV6-3; D gene: .; CDR3 protein: CASSPPHSYNQPQHF; CDR3 DNA: TGTGCCAGCAGCCCACCTCACAGTTACAATCAGCCCCAGCATTTT
clone size: .; J gene: TRBJ2-7; V gene: TRBV6-5; D gene: TRBD1; CDR3 protein: CASSYSGQGAEEQYF; CDR3 DNA: TGTGCCAGCAGTTACTCCGGACAGGGGGCGGAAGAGCAGTACTTC
clone size: .; J gene: TRBJ2-5; V gene: TRBV5-8; D gene: TRBD1; CDR3 protein: CASSFRTGGVETQYF; CDR3 DNA: TGTGCCAGCAGCTTCCGGACAGGGGGAGTAGAGACCCAGTACTTC
clone size: .; J gene: TRBJ2-1; V gene: TRBV5-4; D gene: TRBD1; CDR3 protein: CASSSGQGAYNEQFF; CDR3 DNA: TGTGCCAGCAGCTCAGGACAGGGGGCCTACAATGAGCAGTTCTTC
clone size: .; J gene: TRBJ2-5; V gene: TRBV6-2/TRBV6-3; D gene: TRBD2; CDR3 protein: CASSYDPRGVKETQYF; CDR3 DNA: TGTGCCAGCAGTTATGACCCGCGGGGGGTAAAGGAGACCCAGTACTTC
clone size: .; J gene: TRBJ2-7; V gene: TRBV7-8; D gene: .; CDR3 protein: CASSLSETTYEQYF; CDR3 DNA: TGTGCCAGCAGCTTATCCGAGACTACCTACGAGCAGTACTTC
clone size: .; J gene: TRBJ2-1; V gene: TRBV24-1; D gene: TRBD1; CDR3 protein: CATSDEGGKQFF; CDR3 DNA: TGTGCCACCAGTGATGAAGGGGGCAAGCAGTTCTTC
clone size: few; J gene: TRBJ1-5; V gene: TRBV28; D gene: .; CDR3 protein: CASSPQAPGNQPQHF; CDR3 DNA: TGTGCCAGCAGTCCACAGGCTCCCGGAAATCAGCCCCAGCATTTT
clone size: .; J gene: TRBJ1-3; V gene: TRBV6-2/TRBV6-3; D gene: TRBD1; CDR3 protein: CASSRTTGAFSGNTIYF; CDR3 DNA: TGTGCCAGCAGTAGAACGACAGGGGCCTTCTCTGGAAACACCATATATTTT
clone size: .; J gene: TRBJ1-5; V gene: TRBV6-2/TRBV6-3; D gene: .; CDR3 protein: CASSPSGWSSNQPQHF; CDR3 DNA: TGTGCCAGCAGCCCTTCGGGTTGGTCTAGCAATCAGCCCCAGCATTTT
clone size: .; J gene: TRBJ1-3; V gene: TRBV5-6; D gene: TRBD1; CDR3 protein: CASSKPRDRGFNTIYF; CDR3 DNA: TGTGCCAGCAGCAAACCGCGGGACAGGGGTTTTAACACCATATATTTT
clone size: .; J gene: TRBJ1-5; V gene: TRBV4-1; D gene: TRBD1; CDR3 protein: CASSHNLAPGGSGQPQHF; CDR3 DNA: TGCGCCAGCAGCCACAACCTGGCCCCAGGGGGCTCGGGGCAGCCCCAGCATTTT
clone size: once; J gene: TRBJ2-2; V gene: TRBV5-1; D gene: TRBD1; CDR3 protein: CASSLETRDSLTGELFF; CDR3 DNA: TGCGCCAGCAGCTTGGAAACCCGGGACAGCCTCACCGGGGAGCTGTTTTTT
clone size: .; J gene: TRBJ1-3; V gene: TRBV7-8; D gene: TRBD1; CDR3 protein: CASSNTGGSGNTIYF; CDR3 DNA: TGTGCCAGCAGCAACACAGGGGGCTCTGGAAACACCATATATTTT
clone size: .; J gene: TRBJ1-2; V gene: TRBV5-4; D gene: TRBD1; CDR3 protein: CASRGQGARGYTF; CDR3 DNA: TGTGCCAGCAGGGGACAGGGGGCACGAGGCTACACCTTC
clone size: .; J gene: TRBJ2-3; V gene: TRBV4-1; D gene: TRBD2; CDR3 protein: CASSLSWPSGSVTQYF; CDR3 DNA: TGCGCCAGCAGCCTGAGTTGGCCTAGCGGGAGTGTTACGCAGTATTTT
clone size: .; J gene: TRBJ2-1; V gene: TRBV7-9; D gene: TRBD2; CDR3 protein: CASSLVSGNYNEQFF; CDR3 DNA: TGTGCCAGCAGCTTAGTTAGCGGGAACTACAATGAGCAGTTCTTC
clone size: .; J gene: TRBJ1-1; V gene: TRBV7-9; D gene: .; CDR3 protein: CASSPGRGRTEAFF; CDR3 DNA: TGTGCCAGCAGCCCCGGCCGGGGGAGGACTGAAGCTTTCTTT
clone size: .; J gene: TRBJ2-2; V gene: TRBV19; D gene: .; CDR3 protein: CASSIVLGSTGELFF; CDR3 DNA: TGTGCCAGTAGTATCGTTCTCGGGTCCACCGGGGAGCTGTTTTTT
clone size: .; J gene: TRBJ2-1; V gene: TRBV5-1; D gene: .; CDR3 protein: CASSLDWSSDEQFF; CDR3 DNA: TGCGCCAGCAGCTTGGATTGGAGTTCGGATGAGCAGTTCTTC
clone size: .; J gene: TRBJ2-5; V gene: TRBV6-6; D gene: .; CDR3 protein: CASMLEETQYF; CDR3 DNA: TGTGCCAGCATGTTGGAGGAGACCCAGTACTTC
clone size: .; J gene: TRBJ1-5; V gene: TRBV6-1; D gene: .; CDR3 protein: CASSDRSLRPQHF; CDR3 DNA: TGTGCCAGCAGTGACAGGTCGCTCCGGCCCCAGCATTTT
clone size: .; J gene: TRBJ1-2; V gene: TRBV2; D gene: TRBD1; CDR3 protein: CASFPGGVFGYTF; CDR3 DNA: TGTGCCAGCTTTCCAGGGGGCGTTTTTGGCTACACCTTC